These 9 T cell receptor beta chains share one sample of origin, sequenced in a study of CD8 T cells in ankylosing spondylitis. Findings of the study overall: Seemingly distinctive of ankylosing spondylitis blood was a TCR beta motif formed by eight highly homologous variants.

The antigens for these receptors are not known. Using its own MiXCR run on the 5' RACE reads, TCRdb lists one record per CDR3 protein. The repertoire holds roughly 490,000 distinct CDR3 sequences, with less than 6% as singletons. Input material: blood, either unsorted or a sorted T cell fraction (not recorded which). The receptors originated from a male donor with ankylosing spondylitis.

This clonotype was seen ten or more times. The chain couples TRBV6-2 or TRBV6-3 to TRBJ2-7; perhaps TRBD2 as D (6 bases). There are 14 residues in the CDR3. Deletions cut 8 bases from V and 2 bases from J, with 16 bases between. Germline V lookup: CDR1 MNHEY, CDR2 SVGEGT. The CDR3 nucleotides read TGTGCCAGCCTAGAGCGGGTGACACCCTACGAGCAGTACTTC. Protein sequence: CASLERVTPYEQYF.

At least ten counts were recorded for this clonotype. The gene calls are TRBV28 and TRBJ2-5; D perhaps matches TRBD1 (6 bases). CDR1 and CDR2 from the germline V gene are MDHEN and SYDVKM. The CDR3 loop spans 15 amino acids. Trimming removed 3 bases at V and 5 bases at J, with 16 bases between. The CDR3 region is CASSFYRAVGETQYF. CDR3 sequence (DNA): TGTGCCAGCAGTTTCTACAGGGCTGTGGGGGAGACCCAGTACTTC.

This clonotype was seen ten or more times. V gene TRBV29-1 combines with J gene TRBJ2-3; TRBD2 agrees at 8 bases. The CDR3 is 15 residues long. CDR1 is SQVTM, CDR2 ANQGSEA, per germline. The V segment lost 7 bases and the J segment 3 bases; nucleotides outside the gene matches: 12. This CDR3 is CSAGRSGSGTDTQYF. For the CDR3, the DNA is TGCAGCGCTGGAAGAAGCGGGAGTGGGACAGATACGCAGTATTTT.

This clonotype was counted many times. The J gene is TRBJ1-2, the V gene TRBV20-1; TRBD1 is a possible D gene (6 bases). The germline CDR1 and CDR2 sequences are DFQATT and SNEGSKA (reference sequence). Between the trimmed V and J ends, which lost 6 bases and 8 bases, there was a span of 19 bases. The length of the CDR3 is 13 residues. CDR3 DNA sequence: TGCAGTGCAATTGACAGGCCTTATGGGGGCTACACCTTC. It encodes CSAIDRPYGGYTF.

This clonotype has a count of ten or more. The chain uses TRBV11-2 and TRBJ2-5; 8 bases fit TRBD2. With V trimmed by 2 bases and J by 5 bases, 4 bases remained unmatched. The CDR3 has 14 residues. The germline V gene encodes CDR1 SGHAT and CDR2 FQNNGV. The chain's CDR3 is CASSLYSGGETQYF. The CDR3 nucleotides read TGTGCCAGCAGCTTATACTCGGGAGGGGAGACCCAGTACTTC. Full variable domain (missing parts from reference TRBV11-2 and TRBJ2-5): EAGVAQSPRYKIIEKRQSVAFWCNPISGHATLYWYQQILGQGPKLLIQFQNNGVVDDSQLPKDRFSAERLKGVDSTLKIQPAKLEDSAVYLCASSLYSGGETQYFGPGTRLLVL.

In the case of this clonotype: This could be a read error, since a much larger clone is one nucleotide away. The chain combines TRBV20-1 with TRBJ2-1; 7 nucleotides align to TRBD2. Germline lookup yields CDR1 DFQATT and CDR2 SNEGSKA (reference sequence). CDR3 length: 15 residues. CDR3 bases: TGCTGTGCTAGAGCTCTGCGGGGGAGATACAATGAGCAGTTCTTC. Protein: CCARALRGRYNEQFF.

The sample holds many counts of this clonotype. The chain couples TRBV4-3 to TRBJ2-1; D is possibly TRBD2 (6 bases). CDR1 is LGHNA and CDR2 is YSLEER in the germline V gene. The V end lost 1 base, the J end lost 3 bases, and 13 bases lay between the germline ends. The CDR3 is 16 residues long. CDR3 loop: CASSQGRAGGYNEQFF. The DNA for the CDR3 is TGCGCCAGCAGCCAAGGCCGAGCGGGTGGCTACAATGAGCAGTTCTTC.

This clonotype was detected ten times or more. This chain joins TRBV7-2 and TRBJ2-1; 11 bases align to TRBD2. CDR3 length: 15 residues. Germline values: CDR1 SGHTA, CDR2 FQGNSA. J lost 2 bases, V lost 5 bases, and 2 bases had no gene match. CDR3 loop: CASSQGLAAYNEQFF. The CDR3 DNA is TGTGCCAGCAGCCAGGGACTAGCGGCCTACAATGAGCAGTTCTTC.

This clonotype showed up many times. Here the CDR3 reads CSAWDRGRDTQYF. For the CDR3, the DNA is TGCAGTGCTTGGGACAGGGGGCGAGATACGCAGTATTTT. This rearrangement joins TRBV20-1 to TRBJ2-3; 12 bases match TRBD1. This CDR3 is 13 amino acids long. The junction had 2 bases not matched to a gene; V was cut back by 5 bases and J by 5 bases. Germline V CDR1 and CDR2: DFQATT, SNEGSKA (reference sequence).